These 16 T cell receptor beta chains came from one sample sequenced in a study of cytomegalovirus exposure and HLA in healthy donors (dated by TCRdb to the late 2010s). The library was obtained by the immunoSEQ multiplex PCR assay. For the multiplex PCR, a mixture combining 60 forward primers for TCR Vbeta segments and 13 reverse primers for TCR Jbeta segments was used. What TCRdb holds here is the immuneACCESS table cut down to in-frame rearrangements. Part of the clones is not present; checked against another copy, under half of the missing clones reflect an unresolved V gene, and the others are unexplained. The sample data list some 170,000 clones, and about 80% of these were observed just once. The ten top clones hold 3.7% of the sample. Sequenced input: PBMCs. These receptors came from a woman aged 60 to 75 in good health and CMV-seropositive.

In this sample, this clone turned up once. The rearrangement uses TRBV30 and TRBJ2-1; maybe TRBD2 (7 bases). With 4 bases removed from V and 8 bases from J, the gap between germline ends came to 21 bases. The CDR3 sequence is 15 residues long. CDR1 is GTSNPN, CDR2 SVGIG, per germline (reference sequence). CDR3 amino acids: CAWTAFKGGVDEQFF. The CDR3 DNA reads TGTGCCTGGACGGCTTTTAAGGGGGGGGTAGATGAGCAGTTCTTC. Full variable domain (remainder filled in from reference TRBV30 and TRBJ2-1): SQTIHQWPATLVQPVGSPLSLECTVEGTSNPNLYWYRQAAGRGLQLLFYSVGIGQISSEVPQNLSASRPQDRQFILSSKKLLLSDSGFYLCAWTAFKGGVDEQFFGPGTRLTVL.

This clone has only a few counts. The gene calls are TRBV7-9 and TRBJ2-7, with TRBD1 matching over 8 bases. The CDR3 has 15 residues. In germline, CDR1 is SEHNR, CDR2 FQNEAQ (reference sequence). V was clipped by 1 base and J by 2 bases; unmatched bases: 4. DNA for the CDR3: TGTGCCAGCAGCTTAGGGGACAGGAAACCCTACGAGCAGTACTTC. Translated: CASSLGDRKPYEQYF.

The chain uses TRBV19 and TRBJ2-7, with 8 nucleotides matching TRBD1. The CDR3 contains 15 residues. Trimming took 3 bases from V and 5 from J; bases not matched to a gene: 9. CDR1 is LNHDA and CDR2 is SQIVND in the germline V gene (reference sequence). The CDR3 DNA is TGTGCCAGTAGTATTCCCGGACAGGGTTACGACGAGCAGTACTTC. This sequence encodes CASSIPGQGYDEQYF.

This clone came up once. This chain joins TRBV5-3 and TRBJ2-1, with D perhaps TRBD2 (7 bases). TRBV5-3 is assigned to the ORF class and has an uncertain function. The V end was cut by 10 bases, the J end by 1 base, with 12 bases between. The CDR3 covers 13 residues. The CDR3 nucleotides are TGTGCCGCACGGGGGGCTTCCTACAATGAGCAGTTCTTC. It is translated as CAARGASYNEQFF.

The rearrangement joins TRBV19 to TRBJ1-3; TRBD1 might be the D (6 bases). This CDR3 region has 12 residues. Germline V gene data show CDR1 as LNHDA and CDR2 as SQIVND (reference sequence). The germline V and J ends were trimmed by 10 bases and 3 bases, with 10 bases remaining between them. CDR3 sequence (DNA): TGTGCCACTAGGACAGATGGAAACACCATATATTTT. Amino acids: CATRTDGNTIYF.

The V call is TRBV28, the J call TRBJ1-1; tentatively, D is TRBD1 (5 bases). In germline, CDR1 is MDHEN, CDR2 SYDVKM. Between the trimmed V and J ends, which lost 10 bases and 2 bases, there was a span of 17 bases. This CDR3 has 14 residues. Here the CDR3 reads CATATGVRNTEAFF. In DNA, the CDR3 is TGTGCCACCGCCACGGGGGTCCGAAACACTGAAGCTTTCTTT.

Details on this clone: Other DNA sequences in this specimen translate into the identical CDR3. The chain has TRBV9 and TRBJ2-3; 8 nucleotides match TRBD1. Germline-derived CDR1 and CDR2 are SGDLS and YYNGEE. Unmatched junction bases numbered 2, after V lost 0 bases and J lost 2 bases. The CDR3 is 15 amino acids. CDR3 amino acids: CASSVGTGLTDTQYF. The CDR3 DNA is TGTGCCAGCAGCGTAGGGACAGGGCTCACAGATACGCAGTATTTT. The complete variable domain, with remaining parts taken from reference TRBV9 and TRBJ2-3, reads DSGVTQTPKHLITATGQRVTLRCSPRSGDLSVYWYQQSLDQGLQFLIQYYNGEERAKGNILERFSAQQFPDLHSELNLSSLELGDSALYFCASSVGTGLTDTQYFGPGTRLTVL.

The V and J genes are TRBV19 and TRBJ1-1, with unresolved D. The CDR3 runs 13 residues. From germline, CDR1 is LNHDA and CDR2 SQIVND (reference sequence). V was shortened by 3 bases and J by 1 base, with 6 bases between the two germline ends. The CDR3 sequence: CASSMRENTEAFF. CDR3 sequence (DNA): TGTGCCAGTAGTATGCGGGAGAACACTGAAGCTTTCTTT.

The CDR3 reads CASSGTTNEKLFF. Written as DNA, the CDR3 is TGTGCCAGCTCCGGTACAACTAATGAAAAACTGTTTTTT. This chain connects TRBV18 to TRBJ1-4; D remains unclear. Trimming pared 6 bases from V and 0 bases from J, leaving 5 bases between. This CDR3 contains 13 residues. Germline CDR1 and CDR2: KGHSH and LQKENI. The whole variable domain, remainder taken from reference TRBV18 and TRBJ1-4, is NAGVMQNPRHLVRRRGQEARLRCSPMKGHSHVYWYRQLPEEGLKFMVYLQKENIIDESGMPKERFSAEFPKEGPSILRIQQVVRGDSAAYFCASSGTTNEKLFFGSGTQLSVL.

This clone was seen more than once but under ten times. This rearrangement joins TRBV19 to TRBJ2-3; tentative D call: TRBD1 (5 bases). CDR1 is LNHDA, CDR2 SQIVND, per germline (reference sequence). This CDR3 is built from 14 residues. V shed 3 bases and J shed 1 base, with 8 bases lying between them. The CDR3 DNA reads TGTGCCAGTAGTATTAGGGGTGGCACAGATACGCAGTATTTT. Amino acid sequence: CASSIRGGTDTQYF.

The chain recombines TRBV5-1 with TRBJ2-1; 7 bases are a match to TRBD2. Trimming at V came to 4 bases and at J to 6 bases, leaving 10 bases not matched to a gene. The CDR3 covers 15 residues. The germline gives CDR1 SGHRS, CDR2 YFSETQ. CDR3 loop: CASSGGLGSVNEQFF. The CDR3 DNA follows: TGCGCCAGCAGCGGTGGACTAGGTAGCGTCAATGAGCAGTTCTTC. The whole variable domain, remainder taken from reference TRBV5-1 and TRBJ2-1, is KAGVTQTPRYLIKTRGQQVTLSCSPISGHRSVSWYQQTPGQGLQFLFEYFSETQRNKGNFPGRFSGRQFSNSRSEMNVSTLELGDSALYLCASSGGLGSVNEQFFGPGTRLTVL.

J is TRBJ2-7 and V is TRBV10-3; possibly TRBD1 for D (6 bases). V lost 8 bases, J lost 4 bases, and 21 bases lay in between. The CDR3 has 15 residues. Germline V gene lookup returns CDR1 ENHRY and CDR2 SYGVKD. Here the CDR3 reads CAIRGRAGDLYEQYF. CDR3 sequence (DNA): TGTGCCATCCGGGGTAGGGCAGGGGATTTGTACGAGCAGTACTTC.

This clone showed up just once. The rearrangement joins TRBV19 to TRBJ1-2, with TRBD1 as a possible D gene (5 bases). V was shortened by 6 bases and J by 4 bases, with 21 bases between the two germline ends. Germline CDR1 LNHDA, CDR2 SQIVND (reference sequence). This CDR3 has 16 amino acids. CDR3 DNA sequence: TGTGCCAGTAGCCCAGAGCCAGGGCATCCTCTCTATGGCTACACCTTC. Translated: CASSPEPGHPLYGYTF. Full variable domain (missing parts from reference TRBV19 and TRBJ1-2): DGGITQSPKYLFRKEGQNVTLSCEQNLNHDAMYWYRQDPGQGLRLIYYSQIVNDFQKGDIAEGYSVSREKKESFPLTVTSAQKNPTAFYLCASSPEPGHPLYGYTFGSGTRLTVV.

The CDR3 region is CASSLARGGDEQFF. The CDR3, as DNA: TGCGCCAGCAGCTTGGCCCGGGGGGGGGATGAGCAGTTCTTC. The chain joins TRBV5-1 to TRBJ2-1; TRBD2 matches 8 bases. V lost 0 bases and J lost 8; bases outside the gene matches: 4. The CDR3 is 14 amino acids. Germline CDR1 is SGHRS and CDR2 is YFSETQ.

The rearrangement joins TRBV7-2 to TRBJ2-1, with D possibly matching TRBD2 (5 bases). CDR3 length: 16 amino acids. The V end was cut by 6 bases, the J end by 6 bases, with 21 bases between. Germline CDR1 SGHTA, CDR2 FQGNSA. CDR3 DNA: TGTGCCAGCAGGTACTTAGGACTGAGGGTGTCCAATGAGCAGTTCTTC. Its protein product is CASRYLGLRVSNEQFF.

Of note for this clone: Other DNA sequences in this sample translate to the same CDR3. CDR3 loop: CASSLGAGSTEAFF. CDR3 nucleotide sequence: TGCGCCAGCAGCTTGGGTGCGGGGAGCACTGAAGCTTTCTTT. The chain has TRBV5-1 and TRBJ1-1; no definite D call. Trimming took off 0 bases at V and 4 bases at J, with 10 bases between the two ends. Germline loops: CDR1 SGHRS, CDR2 YFSETQ. This CDR3 spans 14 amino acids.